Listed below are T cell receptor beta chains from one sample, sequenced in a study of blood T cell repertoires in COVID-19. TCRdb keeps only in-frame clones here, not all; method: immunoSEQ multiplex PCR. The table records about 150,000 clones, more than 75% of them present only once. Source material: peripheral blood. The origin of the receptors is a man in his 60s with acute or convalescent COVID-19. The CDR3 runs from the conserved cysteine through the conserved F or W. Clone size, where shown, is once, few, many, or a class for clones that have expanded.

j_gene: TRBJ2-7; abundance: NA; v_gene: TRBV6-6; CDR3aa: CASSPLTSGRSGQKQYF
j_gene: TRBJ2-5; abundance: NA; v_gene: TRBV5-5; CDR3aa: CASSFGDFQETQYF
j_gene: TRBJ2-7; abundance: NA; v_gene: TRBV24-1; CDR3aa: CATRASGGYEQYF
j_gene: TRBJ2-2; abundance: many; v_gene: TRBV3-1/TRBV3-2; CDR3aa: CASSLVADLTGELFF
j_gene: TRBJ1-1; abundance: NA; v_gene: TRBV15; CDR3aa: CATSRDRMNTEAFF
j_gene: TRBJ2-3; abundance: NA; v_gene: TRBV7-2; CDR3aa: CASSLLGLRTDTQYF
j_gene: TRBJ1-2; abundance: NA; v_gene: TRBV3-1/TRBV3-2; CDR3aa: CASSQDEYRGDGYTF
j_gene: TRBJ2-7; abundance: NA; v_gene: TRBV27; CDR3aa: CASSWTGLGNEQYF
j_gene: TRBJ2-4; abundance: NA; v_gene: TRBV19; CDR3aa: CASRRDRGIQYF
j_gene: TRBJ2-1; abundance: NA; v_gene: TRBV3-1/TRBV3-2; CDR3aa: CASSQDFTGYYNEQFF
j_gene: TRBJ2-5; abundance: NA; v_gene: TRBV10-2; CDR3aa: CASSELLAGMEETQYF
j_gene: TRBJ2-7; abundance: NA; v_gene: TRBV29-1; CDR3aa: CSVEETGVRYEQYF
j_gene: TRBJ2-7; abundance: NA; v_gene: TRBV4-2; CDR3aa: CASSQGRGRSAEQYF
j_gene: TRBJ2-7; abundance: NA; v_gene: TRBV6-6; CDR3aa: CASVPSGQGAYEQYF
j_gene: TRBJ2-7; abundance: few; v_gene: TRBV5-1; CDR3aa: CASSLTSGTREQYF